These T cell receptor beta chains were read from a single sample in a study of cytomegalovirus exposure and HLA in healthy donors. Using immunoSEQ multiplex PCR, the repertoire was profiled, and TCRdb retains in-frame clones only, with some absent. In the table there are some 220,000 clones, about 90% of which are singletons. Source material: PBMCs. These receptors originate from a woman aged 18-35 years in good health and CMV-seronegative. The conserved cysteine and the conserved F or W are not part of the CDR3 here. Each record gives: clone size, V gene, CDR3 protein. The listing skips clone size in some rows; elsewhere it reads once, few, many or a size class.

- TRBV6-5 ASSYKTGEAF
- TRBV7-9 ASSFEGRGEQY
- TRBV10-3 AISESGTVLGEQY
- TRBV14 ASSQVEGQGLDSEQF
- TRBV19 ASSIGGGVAEAF
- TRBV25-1 ASSAHGTVGNTIY
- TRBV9 ASSVGTGTGNTIY
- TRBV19 ASSIPGTSDDEQF
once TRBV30 AWSPGSPGSPLH
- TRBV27 ASSPIQGRPEAF
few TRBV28 ATTSGSSYEQY
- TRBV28 ASSLWGQGSSGANVLT
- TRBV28 ASSSGVNQPQH
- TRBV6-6 ASSDGVLSYNEQF
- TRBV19 ASSIDGGDNEKLF
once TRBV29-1 SVYNYEQY
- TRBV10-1 ASSDWDSYTQY
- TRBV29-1 SVEEGLAGGGGQF
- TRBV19 ASSPRQGLISYEQY
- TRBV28 ASSFQAGGFTDTQY
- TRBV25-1 ASRTLAGEPGELF
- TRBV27 ASSLGGRANNEQF
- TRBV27 ASSLSFLRGISYGYT
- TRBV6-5 ASSYSYSYNEQF
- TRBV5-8 ASSPLRASSMNTEAF
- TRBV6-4 ASSPRTGVSGELF
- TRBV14 ASSLLSAAF
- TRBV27 ASSFGGDNQPQH
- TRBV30 AWRDRGLGRRFEQY
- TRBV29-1 SHEREGTDTQY
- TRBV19 ASSQGFSGANVLT
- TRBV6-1 ASDAPGLAADTQY
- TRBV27 ASSLDRTSGYNEQF
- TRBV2 ASSLRTSGPEQF
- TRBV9 ASSPRGGGMNTEAF
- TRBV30 AWSVSVQGDYAGGPLAKNIQY
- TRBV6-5 ASSSFGPANTGELF
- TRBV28 ASKQGGEDTEAF
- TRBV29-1 SVEENPAGGPRDEQF
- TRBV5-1 ASSLRGSGYEQY
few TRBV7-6 ASSFQPPPGGNTIY
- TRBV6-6 ASSYTEATQY
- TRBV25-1 ASRGHESTEAF
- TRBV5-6 ASSSQGAGDEKLF
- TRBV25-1 ASSLGLAGEYEQY
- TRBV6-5 ASRSLAGINEQF
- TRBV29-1 SVRLAGLLSYNEQF
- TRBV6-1 ASSRTSGYNEQF
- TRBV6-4 ASSAAIGTAYEQY
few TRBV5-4 ASSSPLGGIETGELF
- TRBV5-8 ASSLVRGVISYNEQF
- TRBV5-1 ASRPRWALYEQY